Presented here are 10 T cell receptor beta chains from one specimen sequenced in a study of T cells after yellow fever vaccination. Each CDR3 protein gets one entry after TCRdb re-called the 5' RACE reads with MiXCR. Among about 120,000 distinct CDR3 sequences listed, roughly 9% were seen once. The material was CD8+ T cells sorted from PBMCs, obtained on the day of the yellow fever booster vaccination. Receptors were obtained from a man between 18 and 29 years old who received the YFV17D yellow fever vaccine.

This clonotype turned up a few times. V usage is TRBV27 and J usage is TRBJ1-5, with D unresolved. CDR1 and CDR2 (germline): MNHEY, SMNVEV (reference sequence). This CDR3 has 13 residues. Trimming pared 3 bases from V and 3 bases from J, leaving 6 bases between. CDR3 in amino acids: CASSLSANQPQHF. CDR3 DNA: TGTGCCAGCAGTTTGTCAGCCAATCAGCCCCAGCATTTT.

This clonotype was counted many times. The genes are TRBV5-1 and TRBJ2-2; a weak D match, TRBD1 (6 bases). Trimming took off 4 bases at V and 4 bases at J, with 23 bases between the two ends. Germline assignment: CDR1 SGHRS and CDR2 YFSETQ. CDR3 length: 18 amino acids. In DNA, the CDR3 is TGCGCCAGCAGCCGAAGATGGGGGCAATTGATTGGCACCGGGGAGCTGTTTTTT. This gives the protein CASSRRWGQLIGTGELFF.

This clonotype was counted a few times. In DNA, the CDR3 is TGTGCCAGCAGCACCGGGACGGGATCCTACGAGCAGTACTTC. This sequence encodes CASSTGTGSYEQYF. This chain joins TRBV9 and TRBJ2-7; possibly TRBD1 or TRBD2 for D (5 bases each). The CDR3 sequence is 14 residues long. Germline V gives CDR1 SGDLS, CDR2 YYNGEE. V lost 4 bases, J lost 1 base, and 12 bases lay in between.

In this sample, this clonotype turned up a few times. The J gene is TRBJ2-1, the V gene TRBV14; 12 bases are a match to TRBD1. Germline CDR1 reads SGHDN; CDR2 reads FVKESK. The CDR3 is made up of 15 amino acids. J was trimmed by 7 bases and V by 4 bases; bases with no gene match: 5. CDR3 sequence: CASSPGQGARNEQFF. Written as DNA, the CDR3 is TGTGCCAGCAGCCCGGGACAGGGGGCGCGGAATGAGCAGTTCTTC.

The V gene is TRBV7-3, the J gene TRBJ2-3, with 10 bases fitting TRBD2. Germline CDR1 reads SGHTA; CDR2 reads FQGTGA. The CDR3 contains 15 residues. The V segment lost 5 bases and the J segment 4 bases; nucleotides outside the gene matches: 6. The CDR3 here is CASSLSGGDADTQYF. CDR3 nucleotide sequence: TGTGCCAGCAGCCTGAGCGGGGGGGACGCAGATACGCAGTATTTT.

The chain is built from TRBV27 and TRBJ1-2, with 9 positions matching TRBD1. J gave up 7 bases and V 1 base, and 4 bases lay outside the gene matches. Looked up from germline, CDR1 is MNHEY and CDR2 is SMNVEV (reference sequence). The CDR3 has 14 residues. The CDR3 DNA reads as TGTGCCAGCAGTTTATTGGGACAGGGAAGTGGCTACACCTTC. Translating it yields CASSLLGQGSGYTF.

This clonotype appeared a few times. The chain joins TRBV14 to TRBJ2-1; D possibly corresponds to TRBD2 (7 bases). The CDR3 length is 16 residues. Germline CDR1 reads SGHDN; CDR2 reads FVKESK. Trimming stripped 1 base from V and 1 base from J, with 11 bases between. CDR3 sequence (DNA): TGTGCCAGCAGCCAAGTGGGGGGGGCTTCCTACAATGAGCAGTTCTTC. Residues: CASSQVGGASYNEQFF. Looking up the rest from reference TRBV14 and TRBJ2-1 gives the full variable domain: EAGVTQFPSHSVIEKGQTVTLRCDPISGHDNLYWYRRVMGKEIKFLLHFVKESKQDESGMPNNRFLAERTGGTYSTLKVQPAELEDSGVYFCASSQVGGASYNEQFFGPGTRLTVL.

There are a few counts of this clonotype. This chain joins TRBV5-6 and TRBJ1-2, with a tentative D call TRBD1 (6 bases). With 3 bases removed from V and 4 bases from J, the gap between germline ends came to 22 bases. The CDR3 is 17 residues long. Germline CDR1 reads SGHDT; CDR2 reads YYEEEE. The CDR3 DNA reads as TGTGCCAGCAGCTCGGGGAGGGGGGACATTACGAGCTATGGCTACACCTTC. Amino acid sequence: CASSSGRGDITSYGYTF. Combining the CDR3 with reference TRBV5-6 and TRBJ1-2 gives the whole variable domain DAGVTQSPTHLIKTRGQQVTLRCSPKSGHDTVSWYQQALGQGPQFIFQYYEEEERQRGNFPDRFSGHQFPNYSSELNVNALLLGDSALYLCASSSGRGDITSYGYTFGSGTRLTVV.

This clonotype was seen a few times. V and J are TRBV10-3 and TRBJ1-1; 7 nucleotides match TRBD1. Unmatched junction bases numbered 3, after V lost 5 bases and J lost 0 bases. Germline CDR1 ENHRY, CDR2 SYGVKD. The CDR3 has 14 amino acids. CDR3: CAISPGQMNTEAFF. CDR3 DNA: TGTGCCATCAGTCCGGGACAGATGAACACTGAAGCTTTCTTT.

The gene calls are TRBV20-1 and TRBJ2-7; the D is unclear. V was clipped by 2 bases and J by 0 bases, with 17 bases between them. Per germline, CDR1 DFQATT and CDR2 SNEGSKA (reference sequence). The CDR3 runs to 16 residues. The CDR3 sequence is CSARTPQRKSSYEQYF. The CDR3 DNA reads TGCAGTGCTAGAACTCCCCAGCGTAAGAGCTCCTACGAGCAGTACTTC.